A single TCR beta chain is shown here with its context. The ends lost 4 bases at V and 4 bases at J; junction bases unmatched: 1. CDR3 size: 14 residues. Germline loops: CDR1 SGHDN, CDR2 FVKESK. The entry originates in a study of T cell changes during pregnancy in multiple sclerosis. Using immunoSEQ multiplex PCR, the repertoire was profiled, and TCRdb retains in-frame clones only, with some absent. The table shows about 60,000 clones, with 96% occurring only once. The chain couples TRBV14 to TRBJ2-1; 10 bases line up with TRBD2. Source: CD8+ T cells from peripheral blood mononuclear cells, taken after pregnancy. The sequence derives from a female donor with multiple sclerosis, enrolled in a pregnancy study. The CDR3 loop reads CASSPLAGYNEQFF. In DNA, the CDR3 is TGTGCCAGCAGCCCACTAGCGGGGTACAATGAGCAGTTCTTC. The complete variable domain, with remaining parts taken from reference TRBV14 and TRBJ2-1, reads EAGVTQFPSHSVIEKGQTVTLRCDPISGHDNLYWYRRVMGKEIKFLLHFVKESKQDESGMPNNRFLAERTGGTYSTLKVQPAELEDSGVYFCASSPLAGYNEQFFGPGTRLTVL.